The 20 T cell receptor beta chains listed next were all sequenced from one sample in a study of multiple sclerosis patients with progressive multifocal leukoencephalopathy. Time point noted: more than five months of natalizumab therapy. Produced via immunoSEQ multiplex PCR; TCRdb's table is partial and in-frame only. This sample has some 31,000 clones, with roughly 90% found just once. The sequenced sample was PBMCs, obtained from a patient treated with natalizumab. These TCRs come from a human donor with multiple sclerosis.

This chain links TRBV5-1 with TRBJ1-1, with D hard to call. Germline V lookup: CDR1 SGHRS, CDR2 YFSETQ. The CDR3 has 14 residues. V was trimmed by 7 bases and J by 1 base, leaving 14 bases between them. This CDR3 reads CASRPGLTNTEAFF. The DNA of the CDR3 is TGCGCCAGCCGTCCCGGACTGACGAACACTGAAGCTTTCTTT.

The rearrangement joins TRBV5-1 to TRBJ2-7; TRBD2 matches at 7 bases. Germline CDR1 and CDR2: SGHRS and YFSETQ. The CDR3 runs to 14 residues. V shed 1 base and J 4 bases; nucleotides not matched to a gene: 5. The CDR3 DNA reads as TGCGCCAGCAGCTTGCAGCGGGAACCTTACGAGCAGTACTTC. Translation: CASSLQREPYEQYF.

The chain employs TRBV7-2 and TRBJ1-5; D gene ambiguous. Trimming took 3 bases from V and 0 from J, leaving 9 bases between them. Germline V gene sequence: CDR1 SGHTA, CDR2 FQGNSA. The CDR3 consists of 15 residues. The CDR3 DNA reads as TGTGCCAGCAGCTTGGGAGCGGATAGCAATCAGCCCCAGCATTTT. This translates into CASSLGADSNQPQHF.

This rearrangement joins TRBV7-9 to TRBJ2-2, with no clear D. V lost 1 base to trimming and J lost 6 bases, with 3 bases between them. The CDR3 consists of 12 residues. The germline CDR1 and CDR2 sequences are SEHNR and FQNEAQ (reference sequence). The CDR3 DNA is TGTGCCAGCAGCTTAGGTTCCGGGGAGCTGTTTTTT. This translates into CASSLGSGELFF.

This rearrangement joins TRBV6-1 to TRBJ2-1; D gene unclear. V shed 8 bases and J shed 8 bases, with 19 bases lying between them. The CDR3 spans 14 residues. The V gene's germline CDR1 is MNHNS and CDR2 SASEGT. Written as DNA, the CDR3 is TGTGCCAGCCGGGCCAGAAGGCCCAAGGATGAGCAGTTCTTC. It is translated as CASRARRPKDEQFF.

CDR3 region: CASSSTEASKYEQYF. CDR3 in DNA: TGTGCCAGCAGTTCCACTGAGGCTAGTAAGTACGAGCAGTACTTC. The chain links TRBV6-5 to TRBJ2-5; D is uncertain. Matching the DNA end better, TRBJ2-7 makes the J call doubtful. Germline assignment: CDR1 MNHEY and CDR2 SVGAGI. The CDR3 covers 15 residues.

The chain has TRBV19 and TRBJ2-2, with TRBD2 identical over 9 bases. This CDR3 is built from 16 residues. The germline V gene encodes CDR1 LNHDA and CDR2 SQIVND (reference sequence). The trim removed 8 bases at V and 4 bases at J, leaving 11 bases unmatched. The CDR3 region is CASSTSGTSITGELFF. In nucleotides, the CDR3 is TGTGCCAGTTCCACCTCCGGGACTAGCATCACCGGGGAGCTGTTTTTT. The complete variable domain, with remaining parts taken from reference TRBV19 and TRBJ2-2, reads DGGITQSPKYLFRKEGQNVTLSCEQNLNHDAMYWYRQDPGQGLRLIYYSQIVNDFQKGDIAEGYSVSREKKESFPLTVTSAQKNPTAFYLCASSTSGTSITGELFFGEGSRLTVL.

The rearrangement links TRBV27 to TRBJ1-6; TRBD1 might be the D (5 bases). With 2 bases removed from V and 4 bases from J, the gap between germline ends came to 6 bases. Germline CDR1 reads MNHEY; CDR2 reads SMNVEV (reference sequence). This CDR3 region has 14 residues. CDR3: CASSLGQYNSPLHF. In DNA form, the CDR3 reads TGTGCCAGCAGTTTAGGACAATATAATTCACCCCTCCACTTT.

The gene calls are TRBV28 and TRBJ1-5; D is ambiguous. Germline loops: CDR1 MDHEN, CDR2 SYDVKM. This CDR3 is 15 amino acids long. Deletions cut 5 bases from V and 0 bases from J, with 11 bases between. This chain's CDR3 is CASSPRTLSNQPQHF. CDR3 DNA: TGTGCCAGCAGTCCCCGGACCCTTAGCAATCAGCCCCAGCATTTT.

V is TRBV5-6 and J is TRBJ2-1; possible D gene TRBD1, 5 bases. The CDR3 extends over 16 amino acids. CDR1 is SGHDT and CDR2 is YYEEEE in the germline V gene. The V end was cut by 0 bases, the J end by 4 bases, with 14 bases between. The CDR3 loop is CASSLDVGATYNEQFF. In nucleotides, the CDR3 is TGTGCCAGCAGCTTGGATGTAGGGGCGACATACAATGAGCAGTTCTTC.

This clone was detected only a few times. This chain uses TRBV6-1 with TRBJ1-2, with D hard to call. With 0 bases removed from V and 4 bases from J, the gap between germline ends came to 9 bases. Per germline, CDR1 MNHNS and CDR2 SASEGT. The CDR3 has 14 amino acids. The CDR3 nucleotides are TGTGCCAGCAGTGAAGCGGGAGGACTCTATGGCTACACCTTC. Translated: CASSEAGGLYGYTF.

CDR3 in amino acids: CASSFSRHENYEQYF. The CDR3 bases are TGTGCCAGCAGTTTCTCGAGACACGAGAATTACGAGCAGTACTTC. The chain carries TRBV28 and TRBJ2-7; D is undetermined. V was shortened by 3 bases and J by 4 bases, with 16 bases between the two germline ends. The CDR3 totals 15 residues. Per the germline V gene, CDR1 is MDHEN and CDR2 is SYDVKM.

This clone was recorded a few times. The V and J genes are TRBV29-1 and TRBJ2-7; TRBD1 or TRBD2 may be the D gene (6 bases each). Trimming pared 3 bases from V and 6 bases from J, leaving 12 bases between. The CDR3 has 12 residues. Germline lookup yields CDR1 SQVTM and CDR2 ANQGSEA. The CDR3 spells CSVDVRGGEQYF. CDR3 in DNA: TGCAGCGTTGATGTCAGGGGAGGCGAGCAGTACTTC.

The chain carries TRBV6-5 and TRBJ2-7, with D possibly matching TRBD2 (6 bases). Germline-derived CDR1 and CDR2 are MNHEY and SVGAGI. Trimming removed 6 bases from V and 3 bases from J, with 12 bases in between. This CDR3 spans 13 amino acids. The CDR3 DNA sequence: TGTGCCAGCAGGCGGGACCCCTTCTACGAGCAGTACTTC. Translation gives CASRRDPFYEQYF.

The rearrangement joins TRBV5-1 to TRBJ2-7; D gene uncertain. This CDR3 region has 13 residues. CDR1 and CDR2 (germline): SGHRS, YFSETQ. V was shortened by 3 bases and J by 6 bases, with 13 bases between the two germline ends. CDR3 loop: CASSSPDIGEQYF. CDR3 in DNA: TGCGCCAGCAGCTCGCCCGACATCGGCGAGCAGTACTTC.

The chain links TRBV5-4 to TRBJ1-6; possible D gene TRBD1, 6 bases. CDR3 length: 17 residues. The germline V gene has CDR1 SGHNT and CDR2 YYREEE (reference sequence). Trimming took off 3 bases at V and 7 bases at J, with 20 bases between the two ends. The CDR3 region is CASSSGTTSSGNSPLHF. The DNA for the CDR3 is TGTGCCAGCAGCTCCGGGACAACCTCTTCGGGAAATTCACCCCTCCACTTT.

V is TRBV7-9 and J is TRBJ1-1; tentative D call: TRBD1 (5 bases). This CDR3 contains 14 residues. Trimming cost V 2 bases and J 4 bases, with 11 bases left between them. CDR1 SEHNR and CDR2 FQNEAQ come from the germline V gene (reference sequence). CDR3 bases: TGTGCCAGCAGCTTACGGGGGGGAGGCACTGAAGCTTTCTTT. Translated, it gives CASSLRGGGTEAFF.

This clone came up once. The rearrangement links TRBV7-9 to TRBJ2-2; D unclear. This CDR3 has 12 residues. Trimming pared 1 base from V and 4 bases from J, leaving 1 base between. Germline V lookup: CDR1 SEHNR, CDR2 FQNEAQ (reference sequence). The CDR3 here is CASSLVTGELFF. The CDR3 coding sequence is TGTGCCAGCAGCTTAGTCACCGGGGAGCTGTTTTTT.

In this sample, this clone turned up once. The V and J genes are TRBV2 and TRBJ2-6; possibly TRBD1 for D (6 bases). In germline, CDR1 is SNHLY, CDR2 FYNNEI. The CDR3 totals 16 residues. The V end lost 4 bases, the J end lost 2 bases, and 12 bases lay between the germline ends. CDR3 nucleotide sequence: TGTGCCAGCAGTGCTCTCAGGGGCGCTGGGGCCAACGTCCTGACTTTC. Translating it yields CASSALRGAGANVLTF.

The chain has TRBV27 and TRBJ1-5; perhaps TRBD1 as D (5 bases). Germline V CDR1 and CDR2: MNHEY, SMNVEV (reference sequence). Trimming removed 0 bases at V and 4 bases at J, with 10 bases between. The CDR3 totals 15 residues. CDR3 in DNA: TGTGCCAGCAGTTTATCGCCCGGGGGGAATCAGCCCCAGCATTTT. The encoded protein is CASSLSPGGNQPQHF.